This T cell receptor beta chain derives from a study of T and B cells in COVID-19 patients. As for the study in general: COVID-19 patients gave peripheral blood either during active infection or after recovery. About 90% of the roughly 20 active-infection patients had comorbidities associated with unfavorable COVID-19 outcome. Points from the study as a whole: Clonality of TRB repertoires was high in active COVID-19; recovery brought above-healthy diversity and richness. CD4+, regulatory T cell, CD8+ and sorted SARS-CoV-2-responsive or tetramer+ T cells were not yet sequenced.

With regard to this clonotype: Its antigen remains unknown.

Multiplex PCR with BIOMED2 TRB-A/B primer pools amplified TRB rearrangements. One entry per CDR3 protein results from TCRdb running MiXCR on the multiplex PCR reads. The profile shows about 8,400 distinct CDR3 sequences, about 26% of them singletons. From germline, CDR1 is LGHNA and CDR2 YNFKEQ. This CDR3 comprises 16 residues. V was clipped by 5 bases and J by 6 bases; unmatched bases: 13. Each TRB amplification used roughly 230-550 ng of genomic DNA from blood. The chain has TRBV4-2 and TRBJ2-7; TRBD2 aligns across 10 bases. This clonotype was sampled from a human donor who had recovered from COVID-19. Sequencing used blood. CDR3 residues: CASSEVAGGTGSEQYF. CDR3 coding DNA: TGTGCCAGCAGCGAGGTAGCGGGAGGCACGGGGAGCGAGCAGTACTTC.